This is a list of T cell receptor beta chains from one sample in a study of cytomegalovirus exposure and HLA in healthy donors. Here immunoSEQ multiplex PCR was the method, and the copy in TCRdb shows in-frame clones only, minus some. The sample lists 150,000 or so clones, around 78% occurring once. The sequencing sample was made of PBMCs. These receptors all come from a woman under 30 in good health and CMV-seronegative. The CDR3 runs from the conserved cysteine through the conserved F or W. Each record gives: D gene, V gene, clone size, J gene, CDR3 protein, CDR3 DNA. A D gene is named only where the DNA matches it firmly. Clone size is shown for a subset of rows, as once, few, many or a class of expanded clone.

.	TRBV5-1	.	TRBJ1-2	CASSLGQSFYGYTF	TGCGCCAGCAGCTTGGGACAGTCCTTCTATGGCTACACCTTC
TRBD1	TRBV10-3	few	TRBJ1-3	CAISESFRDRTSGNTIYF	TGTGCCATCAGTGAGTCGTTCCGGGACAGAACCTCTGGAAACACCATATATTTT
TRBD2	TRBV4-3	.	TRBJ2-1	CASSLTSGSRSEQFF	TGCGCCAGCAGCCTTACAAGCGGGAGTAGATCTGAGCAGTTCTTC
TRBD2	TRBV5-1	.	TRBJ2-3	CASSLASSGGSTDTQYF	TGCGCCAGCAGCTTGGCCTCAAGCGGGGGGAGCACAGATACGCAGTATTTT
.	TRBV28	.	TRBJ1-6	CASRPRGRSYNSPLHF	TGTGCCAGCAGACCCCGCGGGCGGTCGTATAATTCACCCCTCCACTTT
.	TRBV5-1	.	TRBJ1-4	CASSFGAGANEKLFF	TGCGCCAGCAGCTTCGGGGCGGGGGCTAATGAAAAACTGTTTTTT
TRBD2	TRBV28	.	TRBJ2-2	CASSLGLAGTGELFF	TGTGCCAGCAGTTTAGGCCTAGCGGGAACCGGGGAGCTGTTTTTT
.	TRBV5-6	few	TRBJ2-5	CASSKRGYSETQYF	TGTGCCAGCAGCAAGAGAGGGTATTCAGAGACCCAGTACTTC
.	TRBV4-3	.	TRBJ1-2	CASSLDQGRGYTF	TGCGCCAGCAGCCTAGACCAGGGGCGTGGCTACACCTTC
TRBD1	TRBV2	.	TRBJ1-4	CASSQTGLGEKLFF	TGTGCCAGCAGTCAGACAGGGCTTGGAGAAAAACTGTTTTTT
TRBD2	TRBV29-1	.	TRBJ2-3	CSSGRGAATDTQYF	TGCAGCTCCGGGAGGGGGGCCGCCACAGATACGCAGTATTTT
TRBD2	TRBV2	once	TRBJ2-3	CASTGLAQRPSTDTQYF	TGTGCCAGCACTGGACTAGCGCAGCGGCCTAGCACAGATACGCAGTATTTT
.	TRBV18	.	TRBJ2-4	CASSPDQIQYF	TGTGCCAGCTCACCAGATCAGATTCAGTACTTC
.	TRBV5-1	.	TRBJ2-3	CASSSRQPRSSTDTQYF	TGCGCCAGCAGCTCCAGACAGCCAAGATCTAGCACAGATACGCAGTATTTT
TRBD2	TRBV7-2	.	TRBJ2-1	CASSVLGTRIVNEQFF	TGTGCCAGCAGCGTATTGGGGACTAGAATAGTCAATGAGCAGTTCTTC
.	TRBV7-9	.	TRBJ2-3	CASSLEAGGTDTQYF	TGTGCCAGCAGCTTAGAGGCCGGGGGCACAGATACGCAGTATTTT
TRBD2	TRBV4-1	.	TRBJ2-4	CASSQDRLALNIQYF	TGCGCCAGCAGCCAAGACCGACTAGCATTAAACATTCAGTACTTC
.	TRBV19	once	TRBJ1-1	CASSMTGGTEAFF	TGTGCCAGTAGTATGACGGGTGGCACTGAAGCTTTCTTT
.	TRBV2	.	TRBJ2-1	CASTVDRGSYNEQFF	TGTGCCAGCACTGTGGACCGGGGGTCCTACAATGAGCAGTTCTTC
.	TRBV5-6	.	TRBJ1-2	CASGRARGYGYTF	TGTGCCAGCGGCAGGGCCCGGGGGTATGGCTACACCTTC
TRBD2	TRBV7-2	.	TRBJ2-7	CASSPSGGRNYEQYF	TGTGCCAGCAGCCCTAGCGGGGGTCGGAACTACGAGCAGTACTTC
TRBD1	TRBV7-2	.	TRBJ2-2	CASRRQGVITGELFF	TGTGCCAGCAGACGACAGGGTGTTATAACCGGGGAGCTGTTTTTT
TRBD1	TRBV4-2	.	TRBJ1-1	CASSTRTTGAMNTEAFF	TGTGCCAGCAGCACACGAACTACAGGGGCAATGAACACTGAAGCTTTCTTT
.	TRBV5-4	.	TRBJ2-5	CASSLEGGTETQYF	TGTGCCAGCAGCTTGGAGGGCGGGACAGAGACCCAGTACTTC
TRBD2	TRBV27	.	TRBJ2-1	CASSLFASGSYNEQFF	TGTGCCAGCAGTTTATTCGCTAGCGGGAGCTACAATGAGCAGTTCTTC
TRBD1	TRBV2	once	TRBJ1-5	CASSRQGANQPQHF	TGTGCCAGCAGTCGACAGGGGGCAAATCAGCCCCAGCATTTT
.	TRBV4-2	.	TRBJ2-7	CASSQDKTGTYEQYF	TGTGCCAGCAGCCAAGATAAGACAGGTACCTACGAGCAGTACTTC
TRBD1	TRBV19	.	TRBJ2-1	CASGSDRAYNEQFF	TGTGCCAGTGGGAGCGACAGGGCCTACAATGAGCAGTTCTTC
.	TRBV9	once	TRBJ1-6	CASSVEGEGSPLHF	TGTGCCAGCAGCGTAGAAGGGGAAGGTTCACCCCTCCACTTT
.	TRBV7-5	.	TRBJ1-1	CARGSWRTEAFF	TGTGCCAGAGGTTCGTGGAGAACTGAAGCTTTCTTT
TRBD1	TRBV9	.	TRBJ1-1	CASSVAGTVDRGGEAFF	TGTGCCAGCAGCGTAGCGGGGACGGTAGACAGGGGCGGTGAAGCTTTCTTT
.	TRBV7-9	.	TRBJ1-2	CASSLDDSGYTF	TGTGCCAGCAGCTTGGACGACAGTGGCTACACCTTC
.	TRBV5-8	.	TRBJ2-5	CASSPDRWETQYF	TGTGCCAGCAGCCCCGATAGATGGGAGACCCAGTACTTC